The text below deals with one T cell receptor (beta chain). Donors, without exception, were Caucasian adults residing in Nashville, Tennessee. V lost 5 bases and J 10 bases, leaving 15 bases between the germline ends. The CDR3 consists of 14 residues. Germline CDR1 and CDR2: SEHNR and FQNEAQ (reference sequence). The data were produced by immunoSEQ multiplex PCR, yet TCRdb's version contains in-frame clones alone and is incomplete. The sample gives roughly 2.4 million clones, under 97% of which show up once; roughly 0.13% is in the top ten. This record comes from a study of shared clonotypes between healthy human individuals. About the study: A few men and two women, aged 18 to 49, were donors.

The TCR comes from a man aged 18 to 29 in good health. Specimen: naive CD4+ T cells sorted from blood. Subset denoted: CD45RA+ positively selected. The rearrangement joins TRBV7-9 to TRBJ1-6; weak D call: TRBD1 (6 bases). The CDR3 spells CASSQQGDGSPLHF. CDR3 coding DNA: TGTGCCAGCAGCCAACAGGGAGACGGATCACCCCTCCACTTT.